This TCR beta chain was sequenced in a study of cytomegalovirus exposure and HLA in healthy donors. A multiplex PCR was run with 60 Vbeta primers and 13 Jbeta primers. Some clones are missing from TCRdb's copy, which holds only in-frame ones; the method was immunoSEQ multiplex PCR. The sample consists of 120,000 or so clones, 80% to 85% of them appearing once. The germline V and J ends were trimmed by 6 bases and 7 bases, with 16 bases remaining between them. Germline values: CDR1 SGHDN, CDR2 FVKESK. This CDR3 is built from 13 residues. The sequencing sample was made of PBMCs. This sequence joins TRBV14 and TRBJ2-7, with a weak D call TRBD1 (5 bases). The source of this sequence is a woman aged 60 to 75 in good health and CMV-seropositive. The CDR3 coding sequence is TGTGCCAGCAGTCAGGGTCCTTCGAGAGAGCAGTACTTC. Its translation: CASSQGPSREQYF.